The present T cell receptor (beta chain) was sequenced within a study of OX40 agonist ivuxolimab in advanced cancers. Across the study: Partial response was recorded in three patients: one hepatocellular carcinoma and two cutaneous melanoma cases.

The length of the CDR3 is 16 residues. The V gene end was trimmed by 0 bases and the J gene end by 4 bases; junction bases not matched to a gene: 1. Looked up from germline, CDR1 is MNHEY and CDR2 is SVGAGI. TCRdb's table, derived via immunoSEQ multiplex PCR, lists solely in-frame clones and lacks some. The sample lists tens of thousands of clones; under 90% were seen once. The receptor's source is an adult with an advanced solid tumor such as melanoma, head and neck, liver or kidney cancer. The V and J genes are TRBV6-5 and TRBJ2-5; 14 bases are a match to TRBD2. The sample in question was CD4+ or CD8+ T cells sorted from blood, obtained in a trial of the OX40 agonist ivuxolimab. As DNA, the CDR3 is TGTGCCAGCAGTTACTCTGGGACTAGCGGGAGAGAGACCCAGTACTTC. This codes for CASSYSGTSGRETQYF.